These 7 T cell receptor beta chains were all obtained from the same sample, sequenced in a study of human T cells and chemical hapten exposure. Time point reported: pre-sensitization, week 0. Noted treatment: therapeutic diphenylcyclopropenone sensitization with weekly scalp DPC. TCRdb recomputed calls from the RACE reads with MiXCR, one row per CDR3 protein. The sample has under 95,000 distinct CDR3 sequences; 8.5% are singletons. The sequences come from whole blood, collected in connection with sensitization to the hapten diphenylcyclopropenone (DPC). The source is a man aged 40-55 years with alopecia areata. Some clones in this sample may be carry-over from other donors' samples.

This clonotype has at least ten counts. This sequence joins TRBV6-5 and TRBJ2-6, with TRBD1 matching over 7 bases. Per the germline V gene, CDR1 is MNHEY and CDR2 is SVGAGI. This CDR3 spans 20 amino acids. V dropped 0 bases and J dropped 7; count of bases not matched to a gene: 18. CDR3 amino acids: CASSYSVLRGRFFGANVLTF. The DNA for the CDR3 is TGTGCCAGCAGTTACTCGGTGCTTAGGGGGCGTTTCTTTGGAGCCAACGTCCTGACTTTC.

This clonotype appeared a few times. J is TRBJ2-7 and V is TRBV28; 9 positions match TRBD2. CDR3 length equals 15 residues. The ends lost 2 bases at V and 4 bases at J; junction bases unmatched: 6. Germline loops: CDR1 MDHEN, CDR2 SYDVKM. This CDR3 is CASSLRASGKYEQYF. The CDR3 nucleotides read TGTGCCAGCAGTTTAAGGGCTAGCGGGAAGTACGAGCAGTACTTC.

This clonotype was observed a few times. This chain uses TRBV9 with TRBJ2-1, with 8 bases matching TRBD2. Germline V CDR1 and CDR2: SGDLS, YYNGEE. Losses at the gene ends were 2 bases for V and 9 bases for J; bases not matched to a gene: 13. The CDR3 runs 16 residues. Written as DNA, the CDR3 is TGTGCCAGCAGCGTCCGGGAGGGCCGGATCGTCGGTGAGCAGTTCTTC. Encoded protein: CASSVREGRIVGEQFF.

In its sample, this clonotype was seen many times. This rearrangement joins TRBV5-1 to TRBJ2-5; D ambiguous. V lost 3 bases and J lost 0, with 6 bases in between. Germline-derived CDR1 and CDR2 are SGHRS and YFSETQ. The CDR3 contains 13 residues. In DNA, the CDR3 is TGCGCCAGCAGCTCCACGTACCAAGAGACCCAGTACTTC. Its protein product is CASSSTYQETQYF.

This rearrangement joins TRBV7-2 to TRBJ2-7; 9 bases fit TRBD2. Germline V CDR1 and CDR2: SGHTA, FQGNSA. V trimming: 7 bases; J trimming: 0 bases; junction bases outside the gene matches: 28. The CDR3 covers 22 residues. Written as DNA, the CDR3 is TGTGCCAGCACCGACGGCGCTAGCGGGAAAATCCCAATAAGCGTTTGCTCCTACGAGCAGTACGTC. It translates to CASTDGASGKIPISVCSYEQYV.

This chain connects TRBV12-3 or TRBV12-4 to TRBJ2-3, with D possibly TRBD2 on 6 matching bases. V was clipped by 5 bases and J by 2 bases, with 8 bases between them. The CDR3 loop spans 13 amino acids. The CDR3 sequence is CASSTGVTDTQYF. The CDR3 nucleotides read TGTGCCAGCAGTACGGGAGTCACAGATACGCAGTATTTT.

This clonotype was recorded at least ten times. The genes are TRBV11-3 and TRBJ1-3; D might be TRBD1 (6 bases). This CDR3 comprises 16 residues. CDR1 and CDR2 (germline): SGHNT, YENEEA. Between the trimmed V and J ends, which lost 3 bases and 0 bases, there was a span of 12 bases. The CDR3 spells CASSLGAPASGNTIYF. CDR3 DNA: TGTGCCAGCAGCTTGGGGGCACCTGCCTCTGGAAACACCATATATTTT. Full variable domain (missing parts from reference TRBV11-3 and TRBJ1-3): EAGVVQSPRYKIIEKKQPVAFWCNPISGHNTLYWYLQNLGQGPELLIRYENEEAVDDSQLPKDRFSAERLKGVDSTLKIQPAELGDSAVYLCASSLGAPASGNTIYFGEGSWLTVV.